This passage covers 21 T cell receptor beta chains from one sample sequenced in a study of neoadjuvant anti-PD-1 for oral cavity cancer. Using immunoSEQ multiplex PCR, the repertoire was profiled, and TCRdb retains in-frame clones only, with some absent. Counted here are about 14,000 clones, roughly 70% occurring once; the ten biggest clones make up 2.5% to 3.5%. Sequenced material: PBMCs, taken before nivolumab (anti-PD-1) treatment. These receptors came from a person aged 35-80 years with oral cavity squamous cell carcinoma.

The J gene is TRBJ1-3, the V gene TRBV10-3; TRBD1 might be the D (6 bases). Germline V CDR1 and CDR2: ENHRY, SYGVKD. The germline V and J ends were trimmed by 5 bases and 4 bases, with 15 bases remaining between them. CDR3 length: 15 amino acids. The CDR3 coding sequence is TGTGCCATCAGTAGAGGGGGGACGGGAGGAAACACCATATATTTT. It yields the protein CAISRGGTGGNTIYF.

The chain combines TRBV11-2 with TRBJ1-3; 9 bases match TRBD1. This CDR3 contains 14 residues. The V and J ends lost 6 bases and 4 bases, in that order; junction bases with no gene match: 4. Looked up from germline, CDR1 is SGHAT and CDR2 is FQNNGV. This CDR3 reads CASRPQGAGNTIYF. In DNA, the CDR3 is TGTGCCAGCAGACCACAGGGGGCGGGAAACACCATATATTTT.

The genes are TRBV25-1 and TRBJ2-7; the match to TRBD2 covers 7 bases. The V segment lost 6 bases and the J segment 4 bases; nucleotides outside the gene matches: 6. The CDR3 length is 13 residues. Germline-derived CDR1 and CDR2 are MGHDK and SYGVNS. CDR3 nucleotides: TGTGCCAGCAGCCTCCCAGCGGGATACGAGCAGTACTTC. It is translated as CASSLPAGYEQYF.

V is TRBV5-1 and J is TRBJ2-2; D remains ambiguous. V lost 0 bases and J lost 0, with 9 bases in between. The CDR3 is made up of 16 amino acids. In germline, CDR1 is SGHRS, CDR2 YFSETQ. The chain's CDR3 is CASSLVSLANTGELFF. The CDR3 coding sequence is TGCGCCAGCAGCTTGGTTTCCCTAGCGAACACCGGGGAGCTGTTTTTT.

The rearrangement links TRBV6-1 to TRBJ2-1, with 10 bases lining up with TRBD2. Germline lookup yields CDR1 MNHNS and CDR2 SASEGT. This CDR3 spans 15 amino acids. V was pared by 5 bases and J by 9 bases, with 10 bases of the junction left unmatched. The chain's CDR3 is CASSLSGLAGVEQFF. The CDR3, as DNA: TGTGCCAGCAGTTTAAGCGGGCTAGCGGGAGTTGAGCAGTTCTTC.

In DNA form, the CDR3 reads TGTGCCAGCAGTCAAGGGGGACAGGGGGCCGAAAAACTGTTTTTT. As protein: CASSQGGQGAEKLFF. The V and J genes are TRBV28 and TRBJ1-4, with 12 nucleotides matching TRBD1. Germline trimming cut 5 bases from V and 8 bases from J; bases unmatched to any gene: 6. The CDR3 has 15 amino acids. CDR1 is MDHEN, CDR2 SYDVKM, per germline.

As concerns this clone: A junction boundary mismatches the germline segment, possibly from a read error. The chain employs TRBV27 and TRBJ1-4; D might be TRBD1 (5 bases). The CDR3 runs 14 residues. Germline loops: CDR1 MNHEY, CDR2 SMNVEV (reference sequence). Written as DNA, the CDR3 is TGTGCCAGCAGAGGGGCGGCAACGAATGAAAAACTGTTTTTT. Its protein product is CASRGAATNEKLFF.

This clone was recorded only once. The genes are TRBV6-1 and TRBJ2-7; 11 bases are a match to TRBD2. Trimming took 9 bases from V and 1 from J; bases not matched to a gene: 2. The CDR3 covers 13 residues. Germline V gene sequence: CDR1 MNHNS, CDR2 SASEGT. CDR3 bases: TGTGCCAGTACTAGCGGGAGTTCCTACGAGCAGTACTTC. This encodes CASTSGSSYEQYF.

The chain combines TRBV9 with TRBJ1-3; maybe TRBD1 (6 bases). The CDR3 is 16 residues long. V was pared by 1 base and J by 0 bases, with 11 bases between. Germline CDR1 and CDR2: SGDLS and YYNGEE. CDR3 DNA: TGTGCCAGCAGCGTATCCCAGGGGAGCTCTGGAAACACCATATATTTT. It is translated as CASSVSQGSSGNTIYF.

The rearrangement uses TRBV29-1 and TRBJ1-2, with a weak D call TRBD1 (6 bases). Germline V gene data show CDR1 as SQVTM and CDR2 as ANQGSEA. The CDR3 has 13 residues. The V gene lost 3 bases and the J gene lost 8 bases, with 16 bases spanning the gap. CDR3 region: CSVDDTLRGGYTF. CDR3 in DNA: TGCAGCGTTGATGATACGCTCAGGGGCGGCTACACCTTC.

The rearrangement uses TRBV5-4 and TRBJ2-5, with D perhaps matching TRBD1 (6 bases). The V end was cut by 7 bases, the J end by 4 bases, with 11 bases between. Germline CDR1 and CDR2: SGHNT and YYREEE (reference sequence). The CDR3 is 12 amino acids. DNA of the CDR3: TGTGCCAGCGGCGGACAGAGAGAGACCCAGTACTTC. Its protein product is CASGGQRETQYF.

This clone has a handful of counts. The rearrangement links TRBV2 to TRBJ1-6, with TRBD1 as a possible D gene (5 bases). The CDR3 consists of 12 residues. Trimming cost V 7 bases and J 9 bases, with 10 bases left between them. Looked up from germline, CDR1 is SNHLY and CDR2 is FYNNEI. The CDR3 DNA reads TGTGCCAGCACGCTTGGGGGTTCACCCCTCCACTTT. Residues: CASTLGGSPLHF. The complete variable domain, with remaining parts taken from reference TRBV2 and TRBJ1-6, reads EPEVTQTPSHQVTQMGQEVILRCVPISNHLYFYWYRQILGQKVEFLVSFYNNEISEKSEIFDDQFSVERPDGSNFTLKIRSTKLEDSAMYFCASTLGGSPLHFGNGTRLTVT.

The CDR3 is CASSTTSGDTDTQYF. In DNA, the CDR3 is TGTGCCAGCAGCACCACTAGCGGGGACACAGATACGCAGTATTTT. This chain joins TRBV11-3 and TRBJ2-3; 10 bases are a match to TRBD2. J lost 2 bases, V lost 5 bases, and 4 bases had no gene match. Germline V gene data show CDR1 as SGHNT and CDR2 as YENEEA. This CDR3 is 15 amino acids long.

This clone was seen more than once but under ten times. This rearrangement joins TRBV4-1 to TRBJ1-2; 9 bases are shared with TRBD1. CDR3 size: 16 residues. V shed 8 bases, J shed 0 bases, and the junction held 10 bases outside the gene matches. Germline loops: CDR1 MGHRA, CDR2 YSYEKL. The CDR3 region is CASLGQGRNTNYGYTF. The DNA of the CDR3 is TGCGCCAGCCTTGGACAGGGGCGGAATACTAACTATGGCTACACCTTC.

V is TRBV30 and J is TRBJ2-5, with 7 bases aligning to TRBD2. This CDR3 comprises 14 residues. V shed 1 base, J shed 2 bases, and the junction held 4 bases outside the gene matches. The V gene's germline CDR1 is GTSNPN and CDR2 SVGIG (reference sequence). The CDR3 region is CAWSDLAVQETQYF. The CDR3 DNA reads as TGTGCCTGGAGTGACCTAGCGGTTCAAGAGACCCAGTACTTC.

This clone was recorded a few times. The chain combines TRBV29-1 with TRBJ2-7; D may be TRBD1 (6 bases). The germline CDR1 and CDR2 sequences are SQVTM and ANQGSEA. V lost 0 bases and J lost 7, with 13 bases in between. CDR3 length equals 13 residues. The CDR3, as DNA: TGCAGCGTTGAAGAATCGTCCCAGGGGGAGCAGTACTTC. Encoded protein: CSVEESSQGEQYF.

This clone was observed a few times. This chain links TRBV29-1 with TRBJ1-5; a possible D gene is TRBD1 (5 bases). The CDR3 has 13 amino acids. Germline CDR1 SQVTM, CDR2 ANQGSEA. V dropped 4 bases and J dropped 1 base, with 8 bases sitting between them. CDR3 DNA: TGCAGCGTTGGGCAGGGCAGCAATCAGCCCCAGCATTTT. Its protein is CSVGQGSNQPQHF. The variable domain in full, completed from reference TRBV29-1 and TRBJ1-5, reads SAVISQKPSRDICQRGTSLTIQCQVDSQVTMMFWYRQQPGQSLTLIATANQGSEATYESGFVIDKFPISRPNLTFSTLTVSNMSPEDSSIYLCSVGQGSNQPQHFGDGTRLSIL.

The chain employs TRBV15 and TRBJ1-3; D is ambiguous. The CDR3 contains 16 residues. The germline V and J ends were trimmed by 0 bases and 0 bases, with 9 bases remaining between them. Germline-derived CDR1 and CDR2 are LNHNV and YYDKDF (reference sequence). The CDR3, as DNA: TGTGCCACCAGCAGAGAGTACGGCAACTCTGGAAACACCATATATTTT. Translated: CATSREYGNSGNTIYF.

CDR3 residues: CASSITGGVEQYF. The CDR3, as DNA: TGTGCCAGCAGTATTACAGGGGGCGTCGAGCAGTACTTC. The gene calls are TRBV28 and TRBJ2-7; 9 bases are shared with TRBD1. With V trimmed by 5 bases and J by 6 bases, 5 bases remained unmatched. The V gene's germline CDR1 is MDHEN and CDR2 SYDVKM. This CDR3 has 13 amino acids.

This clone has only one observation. For the CDR3, the DNA is TGTGCCACCAGCAGAGGGACAGTTTTGAACACTGAAGCTTTCTTT. Translated: CATSRGTVLNTEAFF. This chain uses TRBV15 with TRBJ1-1; tentative D call: TRBD1 (6 bases). Per the germline V gene, CDR1 is LNHNV and CDR2 is YYDKDF (reference sequence). CDR3 length: 15 residues. Trimming removed 1 base at V and 0 bases at J, with 9 bases between.

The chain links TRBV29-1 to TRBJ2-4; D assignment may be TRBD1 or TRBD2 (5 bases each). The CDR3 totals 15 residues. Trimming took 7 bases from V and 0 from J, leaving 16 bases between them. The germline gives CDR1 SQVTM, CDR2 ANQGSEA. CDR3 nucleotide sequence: TGCAGCGCTGGGGACGGCTTCCTAGCCAAAAACATTCAGTACTTC. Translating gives CSAGDGFLAKNIQYF.